This T cell receptor (beta chain) was obtained from a study of blood T cells in healthy people across ages. Across the study: The template switching approach captured approximately one barcoded beta molecule for every two T cells. Whole-study findings and limits: Roughly linearly, TCR beta diversity per million T cells fell as age increased.

Extractions gave at least 5.5 micrograms of total RNA per sample. The CDR3 runs to 14 residues. The germline CDR1 and CDR2 sequences are MNHNS and SASEGT. V was pared by 3 bases and J by 4 bases, with 2 bases of the junction left unmatched. This clonotype came up many times. Its target is unknown. Sample-barcoded 5' priming and a J-beta primer mix drove a second PCR of roughly 7 to 11 cycles. TCRdb re-called the 5' RACE reads with MiXCR, one entry per CDR3 protein. This table has about 400,000 distinct CDR3 sequences, about 49% appearing once. The V call is TRBV6-1, the J call TRBJ2-3, with 9 bases identical to TRBD1. The clonotype was recovered from a man between 60 and 75 years old in good health. Sequenced input: blood. This CDR3 is CASSEGQGSDTQYF. DNA of the CDR3: TGTGCCAGCAGTGAGGGACAGGGCTCAGATACGCAGTATTTT.